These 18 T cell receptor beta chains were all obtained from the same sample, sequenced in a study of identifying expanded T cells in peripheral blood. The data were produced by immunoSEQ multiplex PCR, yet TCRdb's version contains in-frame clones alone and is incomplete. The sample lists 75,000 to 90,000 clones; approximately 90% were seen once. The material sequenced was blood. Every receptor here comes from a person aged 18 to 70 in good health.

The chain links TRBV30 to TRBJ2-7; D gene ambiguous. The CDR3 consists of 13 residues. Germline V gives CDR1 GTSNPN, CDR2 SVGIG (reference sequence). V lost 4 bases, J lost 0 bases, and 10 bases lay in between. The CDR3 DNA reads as TGTGCCTGGAAGGGCAGCCGCTCCTACGAGCAGTACTTC. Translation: CAWKGSRSYEQYF.

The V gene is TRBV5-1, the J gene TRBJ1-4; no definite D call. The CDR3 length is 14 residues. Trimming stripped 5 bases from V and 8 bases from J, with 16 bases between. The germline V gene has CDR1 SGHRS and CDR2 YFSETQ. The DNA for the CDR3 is TGCGCCAGCAGTACCGCCCGACCAGAGGAAAAACTGTTTTTT. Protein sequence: CASSTARPEEKLFF.

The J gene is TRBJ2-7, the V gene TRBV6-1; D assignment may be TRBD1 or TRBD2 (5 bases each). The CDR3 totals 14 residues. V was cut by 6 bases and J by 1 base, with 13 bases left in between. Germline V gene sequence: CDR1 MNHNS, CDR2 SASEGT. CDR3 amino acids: CASRTKGISYEQYF. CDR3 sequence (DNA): TGTGCCAGCAGGACTAAGGGGATTTCCTACGAGCAGTACTTC.

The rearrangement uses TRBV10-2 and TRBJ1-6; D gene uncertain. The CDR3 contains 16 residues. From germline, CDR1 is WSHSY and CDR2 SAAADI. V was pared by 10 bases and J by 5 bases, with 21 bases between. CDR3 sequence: CANELPGHNHNSPLHF. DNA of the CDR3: TGCGCCAACGAACTCCCTGGGCACAACCATAATTCACCCCTCCACTTT.

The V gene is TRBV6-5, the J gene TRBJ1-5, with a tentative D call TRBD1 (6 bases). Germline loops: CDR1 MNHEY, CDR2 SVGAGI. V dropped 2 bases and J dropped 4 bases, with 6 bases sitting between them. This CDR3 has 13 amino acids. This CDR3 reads CASSYGQNQPQHF. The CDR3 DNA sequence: TGTGCCAGCAGTTACGGACAGAATCAGCCCCAGCATTTT.

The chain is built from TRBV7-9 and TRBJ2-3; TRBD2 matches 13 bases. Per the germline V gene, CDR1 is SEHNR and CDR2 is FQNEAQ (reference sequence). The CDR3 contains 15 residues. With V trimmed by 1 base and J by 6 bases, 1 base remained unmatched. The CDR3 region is CASSLVTSGGDTQYF. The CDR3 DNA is TGTGCCAGCAGCTTAGTGACTAGCGGGGGGGATACGCAGTATTTT.

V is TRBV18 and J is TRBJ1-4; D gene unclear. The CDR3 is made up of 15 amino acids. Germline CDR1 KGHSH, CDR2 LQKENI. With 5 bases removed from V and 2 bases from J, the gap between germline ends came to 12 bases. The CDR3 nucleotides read TGTGCCAGCTCAGCGATCGGAGGGACTAATGAAAAACTGTTTTTT. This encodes CASSAIGGTNEKLFF. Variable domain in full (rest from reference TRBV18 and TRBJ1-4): NAGVMQNPRHLVRRRGQEARLRCSPMKGHSHVYWYRQLPEEGLKFMVYLQKENIIDESGMPKERFSAEFPKEGPSILRIQQVVRGDSAAYFCASSAIGGTNEKLFFGSGTQLSVL.

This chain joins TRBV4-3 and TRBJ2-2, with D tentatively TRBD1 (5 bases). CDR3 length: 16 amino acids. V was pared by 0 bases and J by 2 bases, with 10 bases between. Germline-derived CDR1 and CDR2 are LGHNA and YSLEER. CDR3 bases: TGCGCCAGCAGCCAAGACCCGACAGCCAACACCGGGGAGCTGTTTTTT. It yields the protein CASSQDPTANTGELFF.

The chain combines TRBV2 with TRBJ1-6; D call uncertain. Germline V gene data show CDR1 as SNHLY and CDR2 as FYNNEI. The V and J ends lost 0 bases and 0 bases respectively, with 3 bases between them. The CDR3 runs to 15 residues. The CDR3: CASSEAASYNSPLHF. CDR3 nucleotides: TGTGCCAGCAGTGAAGCCGCCTCCTATAATTCACCCCTCCACTTT.

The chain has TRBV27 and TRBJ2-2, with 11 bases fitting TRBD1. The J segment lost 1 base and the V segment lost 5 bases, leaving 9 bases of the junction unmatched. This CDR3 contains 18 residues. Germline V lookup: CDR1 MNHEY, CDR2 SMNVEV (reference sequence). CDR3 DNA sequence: TGTGCCAGCAGTAGACGGACAGGGGGCGCGTGGAACACCGGGGAGCTGTTTTTT. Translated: CASSRRTGGAWNTGELFF.

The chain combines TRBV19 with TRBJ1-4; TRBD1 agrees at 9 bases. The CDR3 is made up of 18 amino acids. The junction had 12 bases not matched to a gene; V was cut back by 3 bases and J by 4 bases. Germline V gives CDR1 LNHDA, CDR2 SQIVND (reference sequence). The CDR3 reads CASSIYHTDRGYNEKLFF. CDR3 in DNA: TGTGCCAGTAGTATTTACCACACGGACAGGGGATATAATGAAAAACTGTTTTTT.

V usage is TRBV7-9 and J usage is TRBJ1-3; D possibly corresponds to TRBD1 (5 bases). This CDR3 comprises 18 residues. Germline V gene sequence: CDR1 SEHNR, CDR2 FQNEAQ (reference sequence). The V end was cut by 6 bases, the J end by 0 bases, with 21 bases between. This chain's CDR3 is CASSYRTPNQSSGNTIYF. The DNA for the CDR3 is TGTGCCAGCAGTTATAGGACACCGAATCAAAGCTCTGGAAACACCATATATTTT.

Here the CDR3 DNA reads TGCACCAGCAGCCAAGAGGGGGAGGGAGTGGGAAACACCATATATTTT. It yields the protein CTSSQEGEGVGNTIYF. This chain links TRBV1 with TRBJ1-3. TRBV1 is a pseudogene segment. The CDR3 has 16 amino acids.

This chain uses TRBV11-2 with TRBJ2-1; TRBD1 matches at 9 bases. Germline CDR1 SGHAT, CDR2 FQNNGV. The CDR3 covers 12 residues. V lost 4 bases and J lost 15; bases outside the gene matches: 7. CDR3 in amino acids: CASSSNTGGPFF. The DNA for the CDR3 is TGTGCCAGCAGCTCAAACACAGGGGGCCCGTTCTTC. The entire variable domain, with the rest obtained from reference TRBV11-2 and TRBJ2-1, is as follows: EAGVAQSPRYKIIEKRQSVAFWCNPISGHATLYWYQQILGQGPKLLIQFQNNGVVDDSQLPKDRFSAERLKGVDSTLKIQPAKLEDSAVYLCASSSNTGGPFFGPGTRLTVL.

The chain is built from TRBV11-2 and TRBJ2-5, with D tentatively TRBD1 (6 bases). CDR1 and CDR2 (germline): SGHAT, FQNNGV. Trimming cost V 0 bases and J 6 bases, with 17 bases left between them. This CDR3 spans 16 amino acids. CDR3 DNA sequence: TGTGCCAGCAGCTTAGATCGGGGACACCTACCCCAGACCCAGTACTTC. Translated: CASSLDRGHLPQTQYF.

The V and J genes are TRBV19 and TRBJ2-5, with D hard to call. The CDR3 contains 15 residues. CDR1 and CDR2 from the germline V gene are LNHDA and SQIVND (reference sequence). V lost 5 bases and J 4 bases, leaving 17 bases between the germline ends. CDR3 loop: CASSAWEQGIETQYF. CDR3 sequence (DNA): TGTGCCAGTAGTGCATGGGAACAAGGGATAGAGACCCAGTACTTC.

Written as DNA, the CDR3 is TGTGCCTGGCAGGGGACAGGGATACGCGGAAACACCATATATTTT. Translated, it gives CAWQGTGIRGNTIYF. The chain carries TRBV30 and TRBJ1-3; 9 nucleotides line up with TRBD1. From germline, CDR1 is GTSNPN and CDR2 SVGIG (reference sequence). This CDR3 is 15 amino acids long. V shed 5 bases, J shed 4 bases, and the junction held 9 bases outside the gene matches.

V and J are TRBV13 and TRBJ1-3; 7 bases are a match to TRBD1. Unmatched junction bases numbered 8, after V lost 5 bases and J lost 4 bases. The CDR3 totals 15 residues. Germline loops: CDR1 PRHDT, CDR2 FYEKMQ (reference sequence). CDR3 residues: CASSHRGPSGNTIYF. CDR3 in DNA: TGTGCCAGCAGCCACAGGGGTCCTTCGGGAAACACCATATATTTT.